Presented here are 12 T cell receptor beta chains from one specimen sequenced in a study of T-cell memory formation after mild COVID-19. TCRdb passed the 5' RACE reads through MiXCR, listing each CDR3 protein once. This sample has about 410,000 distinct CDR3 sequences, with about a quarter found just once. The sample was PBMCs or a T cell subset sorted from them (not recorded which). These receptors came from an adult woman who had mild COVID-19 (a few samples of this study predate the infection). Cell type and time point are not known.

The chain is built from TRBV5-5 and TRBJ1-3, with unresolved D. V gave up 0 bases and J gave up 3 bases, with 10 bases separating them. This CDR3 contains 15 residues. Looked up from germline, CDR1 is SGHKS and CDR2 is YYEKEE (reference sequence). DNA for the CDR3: TGTGCCAGCAGCTTGGAGCGGTTCTATGGAAACACCATATATTTT. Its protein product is CASSLERFYGNTIYF.

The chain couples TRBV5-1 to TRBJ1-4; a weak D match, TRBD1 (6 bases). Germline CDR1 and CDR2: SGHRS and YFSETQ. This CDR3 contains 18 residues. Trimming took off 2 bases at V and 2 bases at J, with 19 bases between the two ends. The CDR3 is CASSFAESLTGTNEKLFF. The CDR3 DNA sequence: TGCGCCAGCAGCTTCGCAGAGTCCTTAACAGGGACTAATGAAAAACTGTTTTTT.

The CDR3 spells CASSLEGGLAVNEQFF. The DNA of the CDR3 is TGTGCCAGCAGCTTAGAGGGGGGACTAGCGGTCAATGAGCAGTTCTTC. The genes are TRBV7-8 and TRBJ2-1, with 11 bases that match TRBD2. The CDR3 runs to 16 residues. V gave up 1 base and J gave up 6 bases; unmatched junction bases: 5. The V gene's germline CDR1 is SGHVS and CDR2 FQNEAQ.

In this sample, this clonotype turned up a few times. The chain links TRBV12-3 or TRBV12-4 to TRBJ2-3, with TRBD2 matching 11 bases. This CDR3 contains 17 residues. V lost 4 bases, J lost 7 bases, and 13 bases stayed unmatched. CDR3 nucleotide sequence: TGTGCCAGCAGTTCCGGGGTAGCGGGGGGGTTCGGGAATACGCAGTATTTT. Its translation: CASSSGVAGGFGNTQYF.

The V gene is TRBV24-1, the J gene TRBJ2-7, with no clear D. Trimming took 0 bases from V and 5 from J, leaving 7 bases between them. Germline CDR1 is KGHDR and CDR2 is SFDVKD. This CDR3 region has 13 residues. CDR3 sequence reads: CATSDLRSDEQYF. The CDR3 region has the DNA TGTGCCACCAGTGATTTGCGGAGTGACGAGCAGTACTTC.

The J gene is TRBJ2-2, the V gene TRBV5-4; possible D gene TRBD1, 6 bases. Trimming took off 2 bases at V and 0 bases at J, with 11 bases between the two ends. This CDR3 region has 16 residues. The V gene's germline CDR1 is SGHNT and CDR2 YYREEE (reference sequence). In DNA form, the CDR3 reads TGTGCCAGCAGCTTTGGGACACTCTCGAACACCGGGGAGCTGTTTTTT. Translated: CASSFGTLSNTGELFF.

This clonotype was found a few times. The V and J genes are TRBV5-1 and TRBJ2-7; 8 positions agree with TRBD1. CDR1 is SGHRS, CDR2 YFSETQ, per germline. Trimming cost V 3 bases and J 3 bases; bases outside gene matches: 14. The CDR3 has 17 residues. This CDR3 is CASSSGVGTGVIYEQYF. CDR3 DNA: TGCGCCAGCAGCTCCGGGGTGGGGACAGGAGTAATCTACGAGCAGTACTTC.

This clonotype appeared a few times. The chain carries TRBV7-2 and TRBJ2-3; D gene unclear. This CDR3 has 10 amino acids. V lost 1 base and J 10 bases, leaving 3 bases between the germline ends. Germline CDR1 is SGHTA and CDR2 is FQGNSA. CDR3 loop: CASSLGAQYF. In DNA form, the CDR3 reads TGTGCCAGCAGCTTAGGGGCGCAGTATTTT.

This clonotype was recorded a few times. In nucleotides, the CDR3 is TGCGCCAGCAGCCAAGCACGACACCCGGAAAAACTGTTTTTT. This codes for CASSQARHPEKLFF. The chain is built from TRBV4-3 and TRBJ1-4; D gene uncertain. The CDR3 has 14 residues. Germline CDR1 reads LGHNA; CDR2 reads YSLEER. Trimming stripped 1 base from V and 8 bases from J, with 11 bases between.

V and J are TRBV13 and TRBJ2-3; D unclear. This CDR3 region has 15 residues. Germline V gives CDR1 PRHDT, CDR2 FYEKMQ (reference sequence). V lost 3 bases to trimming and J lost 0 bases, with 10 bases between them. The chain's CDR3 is CASSFQRASTDTQYF. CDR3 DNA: TGTGCCAGCAGCTTTCAACGAGCTAGCACAGATACGCAGTATTTT.

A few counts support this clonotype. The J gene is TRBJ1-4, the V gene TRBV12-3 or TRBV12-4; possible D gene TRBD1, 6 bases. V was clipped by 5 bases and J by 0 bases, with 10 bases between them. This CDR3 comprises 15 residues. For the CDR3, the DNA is TGTGCCAGCAGTCTGGACAGTGCAACTAATGAAAAACTGTTTTTT. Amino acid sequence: CASSLDSATNEKLFF.

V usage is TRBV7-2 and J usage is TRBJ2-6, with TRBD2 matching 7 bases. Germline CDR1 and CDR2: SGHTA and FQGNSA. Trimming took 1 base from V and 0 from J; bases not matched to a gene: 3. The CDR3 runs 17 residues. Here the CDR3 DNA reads TGTGCCAGCAGCTTAGTGGGGGGGAGCTCTGGGGCCAACGTCCTGACTTTC. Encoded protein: CASSLVGGSSGANVLTF.